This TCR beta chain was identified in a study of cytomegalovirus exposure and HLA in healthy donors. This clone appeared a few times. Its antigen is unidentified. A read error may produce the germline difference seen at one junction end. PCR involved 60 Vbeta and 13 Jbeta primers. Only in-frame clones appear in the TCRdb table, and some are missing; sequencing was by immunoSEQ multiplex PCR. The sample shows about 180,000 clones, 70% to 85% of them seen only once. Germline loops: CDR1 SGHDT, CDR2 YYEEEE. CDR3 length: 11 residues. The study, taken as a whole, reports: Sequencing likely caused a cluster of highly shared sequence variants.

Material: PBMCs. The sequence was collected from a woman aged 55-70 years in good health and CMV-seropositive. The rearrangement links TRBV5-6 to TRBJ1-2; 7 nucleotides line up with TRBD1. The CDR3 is CASSLRDSDTF. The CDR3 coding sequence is TGTGCCAGCAGCTTGCGGGACAGCGACACTTTC. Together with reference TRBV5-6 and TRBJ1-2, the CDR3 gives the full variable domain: DAGVTQSPTHLIKTRGQQVTLRCSPKSGHDTVSWYQQALGQGPQFIFQYYEEEERQRGNFPDRFSGHQFPNYSSELNVNALLLGDSALYLCASSLRDSDTFGSGTRLTVV.